This T cell receptor (beta chain) was recorded in a study of CXCR3-negative and CXCR3-positive naive CD8 T cells. Study results and limitations: Whereas memory cells differed, naive CXCR3-negative and CXCR3-positive cells shared similar TRBV-TRBJ usage. Naive subsets displayed similar surface CD5, and TCR strength was inferred from TRB CDR3 properties. Comparison of naive cells showed more hydrophobic TRB CDR3s in CXCR3-positive than in CXCR3-negative naive cells.

By phenotype, naive CD8+ T cells were CD45RO-CCR7+CD27+CD95-. On this clonotype: No antigen is known for it.

The CDR3 has 15 residues. Germline V CDR1 and CDR2: MNHEY, SMNVEV (reference sequence). Via 5' RACE with UMI labels, TRB cDNA libraries were prepared. TCRdb reprocessed the 5' RACE reads, keeping one entry per CDR3 protein, no DNA. Reported are approximately 140,000 distinct CDR3 sequences; the ten largest clones contain around 0.3%. The source material was naive CXCR3+ CD8+ T cells from blood. The subset denotes: CD45RO-CCR7+CD27+CD95- naive CD8+ T cells expressing CXCR3 (TNR3+). This TCR came from a human donor in good health. Some clones in this sample may be carry-over from other donors' samples. The rearrangement links TRBV27 to TRBJ1-1; absent DNA, TCRdb's TRBD1 call cannot be checked. The CDR3 here is CASSSSTGRDTEAFF.